This T cell receptor beta chain was retrieved from a study of T-cell memory formation after mild COVID-19. Study-level information: TCR clusters showed largely donor specificity.

Study outcomes and limitations: Later expanders leaned CD4+, whereas day 15 to 85 contracting clones were balanced CD4/CD8. Pre-infection memory harbored some responding clones, suggesting cross-reactive memory joined. CD4+ clones that contracted lay mainly in CM and EM; CD8+ ones lay in EMRA.

Each CDR3 protein is one row after TCRdb ran MiXCR on the 5' RACE reads. Of just under 550,000 distinct CDR3 sequences detected, over 20% appear once; the ten largest clones hold about 12%. This clonotype appeared many times. Its target is not known. V was clipped by 6 bases and J by 5 bases; unmatched bases: 2. The CDR3 contains 13 residues. In germline, CDR1 is SGHNT, CDR2 YYREEE (reference sequence). The rearrangement uses TRBV5-4 and TRBJ2-5; 12 positions match TRBD2. The sequencing sample was made of PBMCs or a T cell subset sorted from them (not recorded which). The clonotype comes from an adult woman who had mild COVID-19 (a few samples of this study predate the infection). Cell type and time point are not known. In DNA, the CDR3 is TGTGCCAGCACGACTAGCGGGAGTGAGACCCAGTACTTC. This translates into CASTTSGSETQYF.